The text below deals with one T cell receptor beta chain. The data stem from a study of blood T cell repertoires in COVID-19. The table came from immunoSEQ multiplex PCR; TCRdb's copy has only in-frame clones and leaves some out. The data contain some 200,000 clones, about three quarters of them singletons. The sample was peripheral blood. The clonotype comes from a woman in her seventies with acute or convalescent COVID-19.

The CDR3 loop is CASTTVGGGAVDTQYF. Here the CDR3 DNA reads TGTGCCAGCACCACCGTTGGCGGGGGGGCAGTCGATACGCAGTATTTT. V and J are TRBV5-5 and TRBJ2-3; 9 nucleotides agree with TRBD2. Germline V gene sequence: CDR1 SGHKS, CDR2 YYEKEE (reference sequence). V trimming: 6 bases; J trimming: 6 bases; junction bases outside the gene matches: 14. The CDR3 loop spans 16 amino acids.